This entry describes one TCR beta chain. Its target is unknown. The authors diagnosed from clinical symptoms, serum thyroxine, TRAb, thyroid ultrasound and orbital computed tomography. PBMCs came from approximately 9.6 ml of fresh peripheral blood. This sample was included in a study of Graves' ophthalmopathy and Graves' hyperthyroidism. The study, taken as a whole, reports: For predicting ophthalmopathy progression, the model had approximately 70% sensitivity and 72.22% specificity.

RNA transcripts provided the template for amplifying TCR beta CDR3 regions. After a first-round RT-PCR with HTBI primers, a second-round multiplex PCR was run. One entry per CDR3 protein, called by TCRdb with MiXCR from the multiplex PCR reads. The sample shows 200,000 to 300,000 distinct CDR3 sequences, around 45% of them seen only once. The CDR3 sequence is 14 residues long. The germline V gene encodes CDR1 SGDLS and CDR2 YYNGEE. V was pared by 5 bases and J by 3 bases, with 14 bases between. The specimen sequenced was peripheral blood. This TCR came from an adult man with Graves' ophthalmopathy. The chain links TRBV9 to TRBJ1-2; D call uncertain. The CDR3 region has the DNA TGTGCCAGCAGTGTTCGGGCGCAGGACTATGGCTACACCTTC. Amino acids: CASSVRAQDYGYTF.